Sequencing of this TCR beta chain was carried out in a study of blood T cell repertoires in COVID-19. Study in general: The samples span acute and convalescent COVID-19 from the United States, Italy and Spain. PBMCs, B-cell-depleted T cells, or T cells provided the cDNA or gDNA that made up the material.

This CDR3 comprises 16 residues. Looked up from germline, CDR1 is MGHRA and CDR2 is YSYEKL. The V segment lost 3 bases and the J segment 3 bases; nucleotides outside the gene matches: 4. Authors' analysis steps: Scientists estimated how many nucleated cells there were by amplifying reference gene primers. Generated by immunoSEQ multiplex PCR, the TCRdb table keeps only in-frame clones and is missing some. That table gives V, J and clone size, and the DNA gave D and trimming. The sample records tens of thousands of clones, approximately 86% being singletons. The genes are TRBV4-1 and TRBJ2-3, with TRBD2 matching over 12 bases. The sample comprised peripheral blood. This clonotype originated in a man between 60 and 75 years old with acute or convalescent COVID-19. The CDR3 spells CASSHPLAGGTDTQYF. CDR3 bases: TGCGCCAGCAGCCACCCACTAGCGGGGGGAACAGATACGCAGTATTTT.